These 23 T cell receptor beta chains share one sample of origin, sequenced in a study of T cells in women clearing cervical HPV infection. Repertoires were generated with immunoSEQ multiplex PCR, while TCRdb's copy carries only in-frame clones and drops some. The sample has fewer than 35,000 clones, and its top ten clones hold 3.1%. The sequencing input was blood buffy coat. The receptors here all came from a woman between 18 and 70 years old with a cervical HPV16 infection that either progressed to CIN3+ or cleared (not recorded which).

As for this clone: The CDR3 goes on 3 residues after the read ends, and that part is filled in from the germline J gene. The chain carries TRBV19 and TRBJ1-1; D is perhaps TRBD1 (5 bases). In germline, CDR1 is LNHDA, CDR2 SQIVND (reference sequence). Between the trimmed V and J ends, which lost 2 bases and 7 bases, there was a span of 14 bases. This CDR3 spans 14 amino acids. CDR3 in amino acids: CASSIREWGLEAFF. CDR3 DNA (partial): TGTGCCAGTAGTATAAGGGAGTGGGGCCTTGAA.

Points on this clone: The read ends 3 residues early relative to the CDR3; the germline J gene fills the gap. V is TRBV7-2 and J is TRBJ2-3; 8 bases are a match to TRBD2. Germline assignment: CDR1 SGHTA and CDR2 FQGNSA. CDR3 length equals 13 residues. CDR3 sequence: CASSSSGGETQYF. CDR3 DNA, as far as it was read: TGTGCCAGCAGCTCCTCGGGAGGGGAGACG.

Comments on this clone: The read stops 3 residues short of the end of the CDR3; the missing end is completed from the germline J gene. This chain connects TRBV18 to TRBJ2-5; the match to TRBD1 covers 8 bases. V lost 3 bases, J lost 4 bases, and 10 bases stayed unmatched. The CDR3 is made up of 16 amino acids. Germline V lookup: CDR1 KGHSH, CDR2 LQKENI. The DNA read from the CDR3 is TGTGCCAGCTCACCCCTTGGGACAGGAGGGGGAGAGACC. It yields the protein CASSPLGTGGGET. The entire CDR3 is CASSPLGTGGGETQYF.

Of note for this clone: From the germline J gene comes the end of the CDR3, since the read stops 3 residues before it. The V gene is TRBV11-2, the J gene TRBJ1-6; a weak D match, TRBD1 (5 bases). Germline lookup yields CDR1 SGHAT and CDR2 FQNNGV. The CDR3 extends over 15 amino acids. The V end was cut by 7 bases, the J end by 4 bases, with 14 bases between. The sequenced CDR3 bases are TGTGCCAGCACCTTCCTAGACAGTTATAATTCACCC. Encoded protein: CASTFLDSYNSP. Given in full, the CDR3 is CASTFLDSYNSPLHF.

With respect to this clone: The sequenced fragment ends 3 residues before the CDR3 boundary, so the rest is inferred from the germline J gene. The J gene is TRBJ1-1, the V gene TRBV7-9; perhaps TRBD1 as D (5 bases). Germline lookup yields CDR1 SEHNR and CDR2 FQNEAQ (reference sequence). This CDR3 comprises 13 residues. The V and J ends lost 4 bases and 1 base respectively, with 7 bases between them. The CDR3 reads CASSSTENTEAFF. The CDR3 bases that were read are TGTGCCAGCAGCTCGACAGAGAACACTGAA.

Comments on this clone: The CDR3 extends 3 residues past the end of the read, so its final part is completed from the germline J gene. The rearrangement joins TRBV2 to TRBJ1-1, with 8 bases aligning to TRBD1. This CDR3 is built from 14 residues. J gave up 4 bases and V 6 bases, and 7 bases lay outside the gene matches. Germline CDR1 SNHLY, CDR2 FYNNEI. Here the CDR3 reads CASRYTGGGTEAFF. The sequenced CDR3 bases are TGTGCCAGCAGATACACAGGGGGGGGCACTGAA. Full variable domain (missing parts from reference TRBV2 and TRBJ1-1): EPEVTQTPSHQVTQMGQEVILRCVPISNHLYFYWYRQILGQKVEFLVSFYNNEISEKSEIFDDQFSVERPDGSNFTLKIRSTKLEDSAMYFCASRYTGGGTEAFFGQGTRLTVV.

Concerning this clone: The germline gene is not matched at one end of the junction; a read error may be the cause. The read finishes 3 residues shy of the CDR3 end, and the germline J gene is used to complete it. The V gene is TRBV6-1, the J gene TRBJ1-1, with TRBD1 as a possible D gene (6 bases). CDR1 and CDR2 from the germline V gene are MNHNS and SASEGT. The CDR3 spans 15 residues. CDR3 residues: CASSVHRDMNTDAFF. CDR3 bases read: TGTGCCAGCAGTGTACACAGGGACATGAACACTGAC.

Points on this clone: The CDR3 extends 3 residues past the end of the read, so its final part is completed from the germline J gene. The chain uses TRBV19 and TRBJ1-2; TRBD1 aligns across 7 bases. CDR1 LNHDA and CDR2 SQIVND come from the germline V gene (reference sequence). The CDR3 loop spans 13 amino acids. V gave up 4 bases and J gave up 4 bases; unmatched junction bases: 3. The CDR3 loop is CASSTRDSYGYTF. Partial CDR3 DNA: TGTGCCAGTAGTACCCGGGACAGCTATGGC.

The CDR3 bases that were read are TGTGCCAGCAGCCCGAGGGGGAATTCACCC. This gives the protein CASSPRGNSP. The complete CDR3 protein is CASSPRGNSPLHF. The chain has TRBV2 and TRBJ1-6; maybe TRBD1 (6 bases). The CDR3 end lies 3 residues beyond the end of the read and is filled in from the germline J gene. V gave up 6 bases and J gave up 7 bases, with 10 bases separating them. Germline loops: CDR1 SNHLY, CDR2 FYNNEI. The CDR3 totals 13 residues.

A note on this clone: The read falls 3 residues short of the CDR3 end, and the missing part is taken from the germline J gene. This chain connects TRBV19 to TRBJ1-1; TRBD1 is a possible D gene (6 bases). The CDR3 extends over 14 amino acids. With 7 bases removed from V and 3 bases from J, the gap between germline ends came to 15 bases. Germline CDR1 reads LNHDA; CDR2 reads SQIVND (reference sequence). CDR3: CASILGGADTEAFF. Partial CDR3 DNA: TGTGCCAGTATACTTGGGGGCGCAGACACTGAA.

The CDR3 reads CASSLGRGLRFYNEQFF. Incomplete CDR3 DNA: TGCGCCAGCAGCTTGGGGCGGGGACTGAGATTCTACAATGAG. The genes are TRBV5-1 and TRBJ2-1, with D possibly TRBD2 on 6 matching bases. Read coverage stops 3 residues before the CDR3 terminus; the germline J gene supplies the remainder. Germline CDR1 is SGHRS and CDR2 is YFSETQ. The length of the CDR3 is 17 residues. Trimming took 0 bases from V and 3 from J, leaving 16 bases between them.

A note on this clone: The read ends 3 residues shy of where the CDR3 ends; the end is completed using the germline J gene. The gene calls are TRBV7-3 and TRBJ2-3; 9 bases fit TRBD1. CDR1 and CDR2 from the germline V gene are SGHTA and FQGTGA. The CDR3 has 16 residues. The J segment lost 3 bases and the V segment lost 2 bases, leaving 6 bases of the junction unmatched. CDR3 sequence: CASSLGTGYLTDTQYF. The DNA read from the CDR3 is TGTGCCAGCAGCTTAGGGACAGGGTATCTTACAGATACG.

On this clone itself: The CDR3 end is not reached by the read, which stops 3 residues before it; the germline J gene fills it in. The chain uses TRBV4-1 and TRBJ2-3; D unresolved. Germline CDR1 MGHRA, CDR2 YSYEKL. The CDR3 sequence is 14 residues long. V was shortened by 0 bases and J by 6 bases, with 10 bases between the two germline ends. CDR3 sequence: CASSQDRVWDTQYF. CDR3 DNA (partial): TGCGCCAGCAGCCAAGATAGGGTGTGGGATACG.

The CDR3 DNA, read in part, is TGTGCCAGCAGCTCTCTTACAGGGGGCAATTCACCC. Translation gives CASSSLTGGNSP. The CDR3 in its entirety is CASSSLTGGNSPLHF. The J gene is TRBJ1-6, the V gene TRBV5-8, with TRBD1 matching over 9 bases. Sequencing ends 3 residues short of the CDR3 end; the germline J gene provides the rest. There are 15 residues in the CDR3. CDR1 and CDR2 (germline): SGHTS, YDEGEE. With V trimmed by 3 bases and J by 7 bases, 5 bases remained unmatched. Complete variable domain (other parts from reference TRBV5-8 and TRBJ1-6): EAGVTQSPTHLIKTRGQQATLRCSPISGHTSVYWYQQALGLGLQFLLWYDEGEERNRGNFPPRFSGRQFPNYSSELNVNALELEDSALYLCASSSLTGGNSPLHFGNGTRLTVT.

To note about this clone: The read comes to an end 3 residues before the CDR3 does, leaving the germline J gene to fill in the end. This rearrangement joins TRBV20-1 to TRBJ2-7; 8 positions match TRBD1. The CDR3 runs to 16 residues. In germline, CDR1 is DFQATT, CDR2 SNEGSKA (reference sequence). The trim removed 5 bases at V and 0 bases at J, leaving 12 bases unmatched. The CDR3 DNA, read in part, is TGCAGTGCTCACCCTCCGGACAGGGCCCTCTCCTACGAG. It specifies CSAHPPDRALSYE. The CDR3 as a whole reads CSAHPPDRALSYEQYF.

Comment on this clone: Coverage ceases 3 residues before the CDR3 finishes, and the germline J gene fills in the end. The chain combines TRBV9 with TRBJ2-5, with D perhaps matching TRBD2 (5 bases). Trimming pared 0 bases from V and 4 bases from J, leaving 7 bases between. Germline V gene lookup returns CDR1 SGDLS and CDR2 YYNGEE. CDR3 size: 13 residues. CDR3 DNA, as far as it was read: TGTGCCAGCAGCGTAGGGGCGGGAGAGACC. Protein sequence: CASSVGAGET. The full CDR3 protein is CASSVGAGETQYF. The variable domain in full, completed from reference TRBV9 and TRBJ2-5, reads DSGVTQTPKHLITATGQRVTLRCSPRSGDLSVYWYQQSLDQGLQFLIQYYNGEERAKGNILERFSAQQFPDLHSELNLSSLELGDSALYFCASSVGAGETQYFGPGTRLLVL.

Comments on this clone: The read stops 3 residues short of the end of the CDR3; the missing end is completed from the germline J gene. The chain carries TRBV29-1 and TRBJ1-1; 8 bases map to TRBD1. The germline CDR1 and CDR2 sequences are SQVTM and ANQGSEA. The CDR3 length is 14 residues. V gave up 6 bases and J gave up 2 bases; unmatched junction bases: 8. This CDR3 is CSVDTGTGNTEAFF. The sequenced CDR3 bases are TGCAGCGTAGATACCGGGACAGGCAACACTGAA.

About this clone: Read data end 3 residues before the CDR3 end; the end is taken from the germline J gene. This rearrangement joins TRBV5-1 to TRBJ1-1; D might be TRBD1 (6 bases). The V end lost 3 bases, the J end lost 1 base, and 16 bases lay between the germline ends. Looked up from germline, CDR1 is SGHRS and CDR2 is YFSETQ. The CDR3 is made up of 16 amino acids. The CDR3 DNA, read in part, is TGCGCCAGCAGCTATGTCGGGGGGGCGGGGAACACTGAA. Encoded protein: CASSYVGGAGNTE. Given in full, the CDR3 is CASSYVGGAGNTEAFF. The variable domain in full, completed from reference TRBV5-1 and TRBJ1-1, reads KAGVTQTPRYLIKTRGQQVTLSCSPISGHRSVSWYQQTPGQGLQFLFEYFSETQRNKGNFPGRFSGRQFSNSRSEMNVSTLELGDSALYLCASSYVGGAGNTEAFFGQGTRLTVV.

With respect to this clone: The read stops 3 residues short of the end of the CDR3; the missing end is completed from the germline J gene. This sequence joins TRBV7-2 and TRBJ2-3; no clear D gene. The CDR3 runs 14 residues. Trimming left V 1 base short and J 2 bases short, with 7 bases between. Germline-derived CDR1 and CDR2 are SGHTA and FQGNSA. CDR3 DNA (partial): TGTGCCAGCAGCTTAGTGTTCAACACAGATACG. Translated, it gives CASSLVFNTDT. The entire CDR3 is CASSLVFNTDTQYF.

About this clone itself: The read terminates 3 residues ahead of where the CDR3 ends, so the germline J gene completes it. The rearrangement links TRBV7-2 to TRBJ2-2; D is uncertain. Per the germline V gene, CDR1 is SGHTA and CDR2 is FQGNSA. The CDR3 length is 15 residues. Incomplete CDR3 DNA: TGTGCCAGCAGCTTATCGTCGCTAAGGGTCGAAAAG. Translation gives CASSLSSLRVEK. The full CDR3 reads CASSLSSLRVEKLFF.

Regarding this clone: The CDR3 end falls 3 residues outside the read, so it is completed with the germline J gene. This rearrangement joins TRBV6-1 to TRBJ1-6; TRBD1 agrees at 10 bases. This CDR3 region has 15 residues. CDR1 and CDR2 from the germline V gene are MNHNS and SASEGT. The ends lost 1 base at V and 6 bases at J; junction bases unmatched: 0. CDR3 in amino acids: CASSEGTGGNSPLHF. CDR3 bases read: TGTGCCAGCAGTGAAGGGACAGGGGGTAATTCACCC.

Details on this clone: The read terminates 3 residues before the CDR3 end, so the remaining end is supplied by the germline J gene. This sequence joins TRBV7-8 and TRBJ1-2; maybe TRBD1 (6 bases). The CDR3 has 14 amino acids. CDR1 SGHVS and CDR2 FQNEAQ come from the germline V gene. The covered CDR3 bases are TGTGCCAGCAGCTTAGCGGGGACAAACTACGAC. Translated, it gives CASSLAGTNYD. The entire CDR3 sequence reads CASSLAGTNYDYTF.

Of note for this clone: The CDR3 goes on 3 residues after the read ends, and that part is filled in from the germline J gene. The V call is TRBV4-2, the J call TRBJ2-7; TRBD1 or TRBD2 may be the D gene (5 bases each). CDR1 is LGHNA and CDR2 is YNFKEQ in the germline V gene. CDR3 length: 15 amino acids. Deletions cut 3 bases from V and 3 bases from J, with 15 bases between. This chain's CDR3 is CASSQGRQHNYEQYF. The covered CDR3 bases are TGTGCCAGCAGCCAGGGGAGACAGCATAACTACGAG.